This T cell receptor beta chain was captured in a study of T cell responses to AZD1222 COVID-19 vaccine. General study points: Vaccine-associated CD4 TCRs spanned spike, dominant at 160-218 and 743-854. A rise in Spike-specific TCR breadth and depth followed two AZD1222 doses. The sample set comprised mostly white British donors with more females, and clonal diversity was possibly underestimated.

TCRdb's table, derived via immunoSEQ multiplex PCR, lists solely in-frame clones and lacks some. In the table there are about 160,000 clones, about 92% of which are singletons. V dropped 3 bases and J dropped 7; count of bases not matched to a gene: 9. CDR1 and CDR2 (germline): LNHNV, YYDKDF (reference sequence). The CDR3 has 16 residues. Analysis merged second doses at about 4 or about 12 weeks. For this clone: Its antigen is unidentified.

This sequence originates from an adult who received the AZD1222 COVID-19 vaccine. This chain links TRBV15 with TRBJ1-6, with 7 bases matching TRBD1. Sequences were derived from peripheral blood, sampled 28 days after the second AZD1222 dose. The CDR3 DNA reads as TGTGCCACCAGCAGGCTCCTCGGACAGGTCAATTCACCCCTCCACTTT. Protein product: CATSRLLGQVNSPLHF.